Below, 29 T cell receptor beta chains from the same sample are listed, as sequenced in a study of monozygotic twins with inflammatory bowel disease (dated by TCRdb to the late 2010s). Libraries were built with 5' RACE. The instrument was an Illumina HiSeq 2500. TCRdb reprocessed the reads and lists each CDR3 protein sequence as a single entry, with no DNA. The sample's clone listing holds about 380,000 distinct CDR3 sequences. The ten largest clones capture just over 2.5% of the sample. The material sequenced was blood. Source of these receptors: a human donor with ulcerative colitis or Crohn's disease, or a healthy co-twin of an affected twin (not recorded which).

The chain recombines TRBV6-1 with TRBJ2-4; TCRdb's assignment of TRBD1 cannot be checked, as there is no DNA. Per germline, CDR1 MNHNS and CDR2 SASEGT. The CDR3 consists of 14 residues. CDR3 sequence reads: CASDSSGAKNIQYF.

The rearrangement joins TRBV4-3 to TRBJ2-4. The CDR3 loop spans 14 amino acids. Germline lookup yields CDR1 LGHNA and CDR2 YSLEER. The CDR3 sequence: CARDQSGAKNIQYF.

The chain links TRBV27 to TRBJ2-7; the D call from TCRdb, TRBD1, cannot be confirmed without DNA. The length of the CDR3 is 14 residues. Germline V gene lookup returns CDR1 MNHEY and CDR2 SMNVEV (reference sequence). The CDR3 loop reads CASSYRTGSYEQYF.

CDR3 protein: CASSSREAGGPGQFF. V gene TRBV7-2 combines with J gene TRBJ2-1; without DNA, the TCRdb call of TRBD2 cannot be checked. This CDR3 spans 15 amino acids. The germline V gene has CDR1 SGHTA and CDR2 FQGNSA. The whole variable domain, filled in from reference TRBV7-2 and TRBJ2-1, reads GAGVSQSPSNKVTEKGKDVELRCDPISGHTALYWYRQSLGQGLEFLIYFQGNSAPDKSGLPSDRFSAERTGGSVSTLTIQRTQQEDSAVYLCASSSREAGGPGQFFGPGTRLTVL.

V and J are TRBV7-2 and TRBJ1-1; the D gene TCRdb calls, TRBD1, cannot be checked with no DNA. The germline V gene has CDR1 SGHTA and CDR2 FQGNSA. The CDR3 has 15 amino acids. The chain's CDR3 is CASRWDRRLNTEAFF. The full variable domain, rest sourced from reference TRBV7-2 and TRBJ1-1, is GAGVSQSPSNKVTEKGKDVELRCDPISGHTALYWYRQSLGQGLEFLIYFQGNSAPDKSGLPSDRFSAERTGGSVSTLTIQRTQQEDSAVYLCASRWDRRLNTEAFFGQGTRLTVV.

The chain uses TRBV11-3 and TRBJ2-1; TCRdb's D call of TRBD2 is untestable without DNA. CDR1 and CDR2 (germline): SGHNT, YENEEA. The CDR3 contains 13 residues. The CDR3 is CASSSRGGYEQFF.

The chain has TRBV5-4 and TRBJ2-7. Looked up from germline, CDR1 is SGHNT and CDR2 is YYREEE (reference sequence). This CDR3 contains 13 residues. CDR3 protein: CASSLDFWNEQYF.

This chain links TRBV6-1 with TRBJ1-5; TCRdb gives TRBD1 as the D gene, but with no DNA this cannot be confirmed. Germline lookup yields CDR1 MNHNS and CDR2 SASEGT. The CDR3 loop spans 15 amino acids. CDR3: CASRTGEERNQPQHF.

This chain joins TRBV5-1 and TRBJ2-3; TCRdb gives TRBD2 as the D gene, but with no DNA this cannot be confirmed. The CDR3 covers 19 residues. Germline values: CDR1 SGHRS, CDR2 YFSETQ. The CDR3 is CASSLASYQGPRGTDTQYF.

The V and J genes are TRBV6-5 and TRBJ1-6; no DNA is available, so the TRBD1 call from TCRdb remains unchecked. The CDR3 has 16 residues. Germline lookup yields CDR1 MNHEY and CDR2 SVGAGI. This CDR3 reads CASSYGWGRRNSPLHF.

The J gene is TRBJ2-5, the V gene TRBV4-3; TCRdb reports TRBD2, a call that lacks DNA to check it against. Germline assignment: CDR1 LGHNA and CDR2 YSLEER. CDR3 length: 15 amino acids. The CDR3 is CASRPSLTTQETQYF.

The J gene is TRBJ1-3, the V gene TRBV20-1. The CDR3 totals 12 residues. Germline V lookup: CDR1 DFQATT, CDR2 SNEGSKA (reference sequence). The CDR3 spells CSARIPGNTIYF.

The rearrangement joins TRBV12-3 or TRBV12-4 to TRBJ2-5; the D call from TCRdb, TRBD1, cannot be confirmed without DNA. This CDR3 comprises 14 residues. The CDR3 is CASSPQGWIETQYF.

This chain uses TRBV6-1 with TRBJ2-1; TCRdb outputs TRBD2, but without DNA this stays unchecked. CDR1 and CDR2 (germline): MNHNS, SASEGT. The CDR3 is made up of 17 amino acids. The CDR3 protein is CASSQGTSGGGYNEQFF.

The chain employs TRBV4-2 and TRBJ2-3. The CDR3 covers 14 residues. The germline CDR1 and CDR2 sequences are LGHNA and YNFKEQ. CDR3 residues: CASSQVPGFDTQYF.

This chain's CDR3 is CASSNRQAYGYTF. The rearrangement uses TRBV12-3 or TRBV12-4 and TRBJ1-2; TCRdb lists TRBD1, though no DNA is available to test this call. This CDR3 spans 13 amino acids.

This chain links TRBV5-1 with TRBJ1-4. CDR1 and CDR2 from the germline V gene are SGHRS and YFSETQ. The CDR3 contains 14 residues. The CDR3 spells CASRLDVTNEKLFF.

CDR3 amino acids: CASSFGDRDSPLHF. The chain couples TRBV5-4 to TRBJ1-6. CDR3 length: 14 amino acids. CDR1 is SGHNT and CDR2 is YYREEE in the germline V gene (reference sequence). The complete variable domain, with remaining parts taken from reference TRBV5-4 and TRBJ1-6, reads ETGVTQSPTHLIKTRGQQVTLRCSSQSGHNTVSWYQQALGQGPQFIFQYYREEENGRGNFPPRFSGLQFPNYSSELNVNALELDDSALYLCASSFGDRDSPLHFGNGTRLTVT.

The chain links TRBV18 to TRBJ2-7; TCRdb outputs TRBD2, but without DNA this stays unchecked. Per germline, CDR1 KGHSH and CDR2 LQKENI. The CDR3 is made up of 14 amino acids. CDR3 residues: CASSPEGHSYEQYF. Based on the CDR3 plus reference TRBV18 and TRBJ2-7, the full variable domain is NAGVMQNPRHLVRRRGQEARLRCSPMKGHSHVYWYRQLPEEGLKFMVYLQKENIIDESGMPKERFSAEFPKEGPSILRIQQVVRGDSAAYFCASSPEGHSYEQYFGPGTRLTVT.

This chain connects TRBV7-9 to TRBJ2-7; with no DNA, the TCRdb D assignment of TRBD1 cannot be verified. There are 15 residues in the CDR3. The germline V gene encodes CDR1 SEHNR and CDR2 FQNEAQ (reference sequence). This CDR3 is CASSLPRDRDYEQYF.

The genes are TRBV6-2 or TRBV6-3 and TRBJ2-7. The CDR3 extends over 12 amino acids. The germline V gene has CDR1 MNHEY and CDR2 SVGEGT. The CDR3 reads CASRRGLYEQYF.

The V gene is TRBV7-9, the J gene TRBJ1-1; the TCRdb D gene call, TRBD1, has no DNA to confirm it. CDR1 SEHNR and CDR2 FQNEAQ come from the germline V gene (reference sequence). There are 15 residues in the CDR3. The CDR3: CASSLEKGAEIEAFF.

CDR3 residues: CASSYISGTSVGEQYF. This sequence joins TRBV6-5 and TRBJ2-7; the D gene TCRdb calls, TRBD2, cannot be checked with no DNA. The CDR3 runs 16 residues. Germline CDR1 MNHEY, CDR2 SVGAGI.

This chain's CDR3 is CASSLGIVQTQYF. The V and J genes are TRBV12-3 or TRBV12-4 and TRBJ2-5. The CDR3 length is 13 residues.

The rearrangement links TRBV18 to TRBJ2-3; the TCRdb D gene call, TRBD1, has no DNA to confirm it. This CDR3 region has 15 residues. CDR1 KGHSH and CDR2 LQKENI come from the germline V gene. CDR3 residues: CASSPMTGNTDTQYF.

The chain joins TRBV4-3 to TRBJ1-1; TCRdb's assignment of TRBD1 cannot be checked, as there is no DNA. The CDR3 totals 17 residues. CDR1 is LGHNA and CDR2 is YSLEER in the germline V gene. Here the CDR3 reads CASSQGGTGESNTEAFF.

CDR3 sequence: CASSQGRARDRGGGNTIYF. The chain has TRBV4-1 and TRBJ1-3; without DNA, the TCRdb call of TRBD1 cannot be checked. Germline V gene data show CDR1 as MGHRA and CDR2 as YSYEKL. The CDR3 contains 19 residues.

V gene TRBV6-5 combines with J gene TRBJ2-7; the TCRdb call, TRBD1, lacks DNA for checking. CDR1 is MNHEY, CDR2 SVGAGI, per germline. The CDR3 is made up of 13 amino acids. This CDR3 reads CASSFTGGPEQYF.

This chain uses TRBV20-1 with TRBJ2-7; TCRdb returns TRBD1, unconfirmable since there is no DNA. The length of the CDR3 is 14 residues. Looked up from germline, CDR1 is DFQATT and CDR2 is SNEGSKA (reference sequence). CDR3 sequence reads: CSAYPGTGLNEQYF.